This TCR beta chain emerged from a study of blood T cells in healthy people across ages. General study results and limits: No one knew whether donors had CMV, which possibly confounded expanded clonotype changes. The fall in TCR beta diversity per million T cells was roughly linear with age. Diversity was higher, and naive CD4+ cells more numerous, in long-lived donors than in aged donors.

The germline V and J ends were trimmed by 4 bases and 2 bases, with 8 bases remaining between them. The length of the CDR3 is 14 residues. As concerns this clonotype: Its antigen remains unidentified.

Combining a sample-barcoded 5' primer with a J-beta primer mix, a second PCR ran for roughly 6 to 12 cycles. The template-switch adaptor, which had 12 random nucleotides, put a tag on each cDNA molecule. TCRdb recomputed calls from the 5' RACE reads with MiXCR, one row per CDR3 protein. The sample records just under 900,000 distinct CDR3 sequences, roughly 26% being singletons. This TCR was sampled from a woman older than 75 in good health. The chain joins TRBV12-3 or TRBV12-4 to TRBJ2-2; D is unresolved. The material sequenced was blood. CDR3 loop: CASSWSRNTGELFF. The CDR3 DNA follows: TGTGCCAGCAGTTGGAGCAGAAACACCGGGGAGCTGTTTTTT.